This T cell receptor (beta chain) was found in a study of identical twins. Findings of the study overall: There were fewer insertions in abundant cord blood beta clonotypes, but memory repertoires showed no such pattern.

As regards this clonotype: Its target is unknown.

Unique molecular identifiers were present on the cDNA, which also gained a universal primer site by template switching. TCRdb processed the 5' RACE reads anew with MiXCR; each CDR3 protein has one entry. The sample has 350,000 to 450,000 distinct CDR3 sequences, less than 20% seen once. Germline assignment: CDR1 ENHRY and CDR2 SYGVKD. The V gene end was trimmed by 2 bases and the J gene end by 7 bases; junction bases not matched to a gene: 7. The CDR3 sequence is 16 residues long. Sequencing used naive T cells sorted from blood. The chain uses TRBV10-3 and TRBJ2-3; TRBD2 agrees at 12 bases. The receptor was derived from a man between 45 and 60 years old in good health. CDR3 sequence (DNA): TGTGCCATCAGTGAGGCTAGCGGGAGGGCCCAATATACGCAGTATTTT. As protein: CAISEASGRAQYTQYF.